This entry lists 13 T cell receptor beta chains sequenced from one sample in a study of T cell changes during pregnancy in multiple sclerosis. Produced via immunoSEQ multiplex PCR; TCRdb's table is partial and in-frame only. The data contain roughly 100,000 clones, roughly nine tenths of them singletons. The material was peripheral blood, obtained after pregnancy. The origin of the receptors is a female donor with multiple sclerosis, enrolled in a pregnancy study.

For this clone: The junction differs from germline at one of its ends, possibly a read error. V is TRBV7-7 and J is TRBJ2-7, with D possibly being TRBD1 (5 bases). The CDR3 is made up of 14 amino acids. The germline CDR1 and CDR2 sequences are SSHAT and FNYEAQ (reference sequence). CDR3 amino acids: CASSRTINSYEQYF. In DNA, the CDR3 is TGTGCTAGCAGCCGGACAATCAACTCCTACGAGCAGTACTTC.

This sequence joins TRBV9 and TRBJ2-1, with no clear D. The CDR3 sequence is 11 residues long. Trimming took 2 bases from V and 5 from J, leaving 2 bases between them. Germline CDR1 reads SGDLS; CDR2 reads YYNGEE. The CDR3, as DNA: TGTGCCAGCAGCGTTAACAATGAGCAGTTCTTC. This encodes CASSVNNEQFF.

This clone has a single count. This chain connects TRBV5-4 to TRBJ1-1; D call uncertain. Per germline, CDR1 SGHNT and CDR2 YYREEE (reference sequence). The V end lost 3 bases, the J end lost 1 base, and 10 bases lay between the germline ends. The length of the CDR3 is 14 residues. The CDR3 DNA is TGTGCCAGCAGCTCCCCGGAGGCGAACACTGAAGCTTTCTTT. Residues: CASSSPEANTEAFF.

The genes are TRBV6-1 and TRBJ1-2, with D tentatively TRBD1 (6 bases). V shed 6 bases and J shed 6 bases, with 14 bases lying between them. This CDR3 region has 13 residues. Germline V lookup: CDR1 MNHNS, CDR2 SASEGT. DNA for the CDR3: TGTGCCAGCAGGGGACAACCTGGCGATGGCTACACCTTC. Amino acid sequence: CASRGQPGDGYTF.

This clone was detected once. This rearrangement joins TRBV27 to TRBJ2-3, with a possible D match to TRBD2 (5 bases). Trimming pared 7 bases from V and 1 base from J, leaving 18 bases between. Germline CDR1 MNHEY, CDR2 SMNVEV (reference sequence). CDR3 length: 16 amino acids. CDR3 in DNA: TGTGCCAGCACCCATATGGCCGGAGGATGCACAGATACGCAGTATTTT. It is translated as CASTHMAGGCTDTQYF.

This clone was seen once. The CDR3 spells CASSLLLYNEQFF. CDR3 DNA sequence: TGTGCCAGCAGCTTACTCCTCTACAATGAGCAGTTCTTC. The chain couples TRBV11-2 to TRBJ2-1, with D uncertain. CDR1 and CDR2 (germline): SGHAT, FQNNGV. This CDR3 contains 13 residues. V lost 2 bases to trimming and J lost 3 bases, with 5 bases between them.

This sequence joins TRBV29-1 and TRBJ2-2; a weak D match, TRBD1 (5 bases). Germline values: CDR1 SQVTM, CDR2 ANQGSEA. Trimming left V 3 bases short and J 5 bases short, with 10 bases between. The CDR3 is 13 residues long. Here the CDR3 DNA reads TGCAGCGTTGATCAGGGTAGAACCGGGGAGCTGTTTTTT. It is translated as CSVDQGRTGELFF.

The chain employs TRBV9 and TRBJ1-3; D uncertain. Germline CDR1 is SGDLS and CDR2 is YYNGEE. The CDR3 length is 16 residues. Trimming removed 3 bases from V and 1 base from J, with 14 bases in between. The CDR3 bases are TGTGCCAGCAGCGGACGACTCGAGCCATCTGGAAACACCATATATTTT. This encodes CASSGRLEPSGNTIYF.

J is TRBJ1-6 and V is TRBV2; possible D gene TRBD1, 5 bases. Germline V lookup: CDR1 SNHLY, CDR2 FYNNEI. CDR3 length equals 17 residues. Trimming shortened V by 2 bases and J by 9 bases, and 20 bases separated the two germline ends. CDR3 in DNA: TGTGCCAGCAGTGAACAGGGAAAAGGGTATTTAAGTTCACCCCTCCACTTT. Translated: CASSEQGKGYLSSPLHF.

With respect to this clone: One end of the junction varies from germline; a read error may be responsible. The rearrangement joins TRBV7-7 to TRBJ2-7; D perhaps matches TRBD2 (7 bases). Germline loops: CDR1 SSHAT, CDR2 FNYEAQ (reference sequence). CDR3 length equals 13 residues. The CDR3 sequence: CASSLGGGYEQYF. The CDR3 nucleotides read TGTGCTAGCAGCTTAGGGGGGGGATACGAGCAGTACTTC.

This sequence joins TRBV6-6 and TRBJ1-4; D ambiguous. This CDR3 has 16 amino acids. Germline V gene data show CDR1 as MNHNY and CDR2 as SVGAGI (reference sequence). The V gene lost 5 bases and the J gene lost 5 bases, with 18 bases spanning the gap. As DNA, the CDR3 is TGTGCCAGCAGTCATCTACCGGAGGCCCTGAATGAAAAACTGTTTTTT. Translated, it gives CASSHLPEALNEKLFF.

The J gene is TRBJ1-4, the V gene TRBV5-4, with 7 bases aligning to TRBD1. This CDR3 is built from 12 residues. The germline V gene encodes CDR1 SGHNT and CDR2 YYREEE (reference sequence). V was pared by 7 bases and J by 6 bases, with 3 bases of the junction left unmatched. The CDR3 reads CASQGEDEKLFF. The CDR3 bases are TGTGCCAGCCAGGGGGAAGATGAAAAACTGTTTTTT.

V and J are TRBV21-1 and TRBJ2-3; the D segment call TRBD2 is taken from the table without a DNA check. TRBV21-1 has pseudogene status. The CDR3 totals 17 residues. CDR3 sequence reads: CASLTAGGGLPRDTQYF. The DNA of the CDR3 is TGTGCCAGCCTCACGGCTGGCGGGGGTCTTCCCCGAGATACGCAGTATTTT.